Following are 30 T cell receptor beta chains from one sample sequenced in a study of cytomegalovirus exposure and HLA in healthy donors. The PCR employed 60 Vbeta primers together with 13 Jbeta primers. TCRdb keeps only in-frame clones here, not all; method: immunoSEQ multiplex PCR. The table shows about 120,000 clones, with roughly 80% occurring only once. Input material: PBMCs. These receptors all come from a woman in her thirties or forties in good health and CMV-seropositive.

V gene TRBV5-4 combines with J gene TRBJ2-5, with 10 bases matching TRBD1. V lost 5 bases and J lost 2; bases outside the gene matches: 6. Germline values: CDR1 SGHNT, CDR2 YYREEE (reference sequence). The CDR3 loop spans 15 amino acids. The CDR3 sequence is CASRRDRGRQETQYF. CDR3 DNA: TGTGCCAGCAGAAGGGACAGGGGCCGACAAGAGACCCAGTACTTC.

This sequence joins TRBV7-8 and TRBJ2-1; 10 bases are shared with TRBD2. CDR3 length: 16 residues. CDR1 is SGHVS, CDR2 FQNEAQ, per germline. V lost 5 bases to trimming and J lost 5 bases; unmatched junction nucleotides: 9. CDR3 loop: CASSPSSGGLNNEQFF. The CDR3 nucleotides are TGTGCCAGCAGCCCCAGTAGCGGGGGGCTAAACAATGAGCAGTTCTTC.

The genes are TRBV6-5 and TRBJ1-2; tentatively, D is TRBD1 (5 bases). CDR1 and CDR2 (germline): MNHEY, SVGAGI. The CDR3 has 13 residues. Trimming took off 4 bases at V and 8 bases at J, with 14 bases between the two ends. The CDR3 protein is CASSSPGTGGYTF. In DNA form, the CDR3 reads TGTGCCAGCAGTTCCCCCGGGACTGGGGGCTACACCTTC.

CDR3 sequence reads: CASSSTGARSHNEQFF. For the CDR3, the DNA is TGTGCCAGCAGCTCCACGGGTGCGCGGAGCCACAATGAGCAGTTCTTC. This chain connects TRBV11-3 to TRBJ2-1; unclear D gene. Trimming cost V 4 bases and J 5 bases, with 18 bases left between them. The CDR3 consists of 16 residues. Per germline, CDR1 SGHNT and CDR2 YENEEA.

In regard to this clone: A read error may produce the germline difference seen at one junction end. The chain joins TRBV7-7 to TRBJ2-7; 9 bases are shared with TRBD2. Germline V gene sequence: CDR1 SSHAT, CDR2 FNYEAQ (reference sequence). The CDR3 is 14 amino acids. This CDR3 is CASSLAGVLYEQYF. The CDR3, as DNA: TGTGCTAGCAGCTTAGCGGGAGTCCTCTACGAGCAGTACTTC.

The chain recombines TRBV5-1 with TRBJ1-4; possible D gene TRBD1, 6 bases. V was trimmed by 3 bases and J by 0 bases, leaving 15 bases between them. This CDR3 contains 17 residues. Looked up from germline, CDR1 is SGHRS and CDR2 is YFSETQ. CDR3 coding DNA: TGCGCCAGCAGCTATTACAGGGCTTCCGCAACTAATGAAAAACTGTTTTTT. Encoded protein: CASSYYRASATNEKLFF.

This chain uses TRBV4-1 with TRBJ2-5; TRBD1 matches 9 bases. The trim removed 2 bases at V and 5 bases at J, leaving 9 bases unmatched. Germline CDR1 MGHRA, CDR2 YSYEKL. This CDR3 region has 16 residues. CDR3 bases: TGCGCCAGCAGCCAAAGTGGGACAGGGAGGAGGGAGACCCAGTACTTC. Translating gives CASSQSGTGRRETQYF.

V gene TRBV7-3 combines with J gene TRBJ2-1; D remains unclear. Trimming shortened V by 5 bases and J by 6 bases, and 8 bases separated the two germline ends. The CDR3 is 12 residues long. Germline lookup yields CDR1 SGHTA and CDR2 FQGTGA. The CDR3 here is CASSARANEQFF. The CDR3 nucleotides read TGTGCCAGCAGCGCCCGCGCCAATGAGCAGTTCTTC.

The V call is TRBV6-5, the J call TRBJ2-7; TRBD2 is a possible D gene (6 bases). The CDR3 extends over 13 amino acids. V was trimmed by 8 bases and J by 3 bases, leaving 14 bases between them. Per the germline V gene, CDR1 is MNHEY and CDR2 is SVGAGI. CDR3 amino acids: CASSSGDFYEQYF. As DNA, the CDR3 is TGTGCCAGCTCCTCGGGGGACTTCTACGAGCAGTACTTC.

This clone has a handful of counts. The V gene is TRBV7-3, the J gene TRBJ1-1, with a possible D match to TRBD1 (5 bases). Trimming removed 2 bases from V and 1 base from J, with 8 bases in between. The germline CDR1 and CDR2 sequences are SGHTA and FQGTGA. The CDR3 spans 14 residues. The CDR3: CASSLGGTNTEAFF. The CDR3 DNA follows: TGTGCCAGCAGCTTAGGAGGGACGAACACTGAAGCTTTCTTT.

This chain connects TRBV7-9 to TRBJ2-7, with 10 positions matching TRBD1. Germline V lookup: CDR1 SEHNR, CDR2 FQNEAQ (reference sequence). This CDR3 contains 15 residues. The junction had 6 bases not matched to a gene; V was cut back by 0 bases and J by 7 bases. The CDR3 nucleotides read TGTGCCAGCAGCTTAGCGCGGACAGGGGGTCAGGAGCAGTACTTC. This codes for CASSLARTGGQEQYF.

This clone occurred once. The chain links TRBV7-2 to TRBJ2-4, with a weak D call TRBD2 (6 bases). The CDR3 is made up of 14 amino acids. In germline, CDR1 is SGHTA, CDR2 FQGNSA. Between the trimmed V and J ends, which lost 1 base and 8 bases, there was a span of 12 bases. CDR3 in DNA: TGTGCCAGCAGCTTAGAGGGACTTAGGGACATTCAGTACTTC. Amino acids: CASSLEGLRDIQYF. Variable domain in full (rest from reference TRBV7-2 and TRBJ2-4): GAGVSQSPSNKVTEKGKDVELRCDPISGHTALYWYRQSLGQGLEFLIYFQGNSAPDKSGLPSDRFSAERTGGSVSTLTIQRTQQEDSAVYLCASSLEGLRDIQYFGAGTRLSVL.

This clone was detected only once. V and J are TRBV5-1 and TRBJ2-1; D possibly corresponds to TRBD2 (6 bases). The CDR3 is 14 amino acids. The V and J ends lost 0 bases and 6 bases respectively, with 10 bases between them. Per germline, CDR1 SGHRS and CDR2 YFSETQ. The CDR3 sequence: CASSLGGEGNEQFF. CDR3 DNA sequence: TGCGCCAGCAGCTTGGGCGGGGAAGGCAATGAGCAGTTCTTC.

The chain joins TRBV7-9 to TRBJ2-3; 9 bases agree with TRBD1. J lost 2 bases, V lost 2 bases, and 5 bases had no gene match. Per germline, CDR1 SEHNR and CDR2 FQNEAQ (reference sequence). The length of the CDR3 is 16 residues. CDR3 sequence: CASSLSGTGNTDTQYF. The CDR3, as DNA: TGTGCCAGCAGCTTATCTGGGACAGGGAACACAGATACGCAGTATTTT.

The CDR3 DNA reads TGTGCCAGCAGCTGGGGGGACTCTAACACCGGGGAGCTGTTTTTT. This sequence encodes CASSWGDSNTGELFF. J is TRBJ2-2 and V is TRBV11-3; D may be TRBD2 (6 bases). Per the germline V gene, CDR1 is SGHNT and CDR2 is YENEEA. V was shortened by 4 bases and J by 2 bases, with 11 bases between the two germline ends. The CDR3 runs to 15 residues.

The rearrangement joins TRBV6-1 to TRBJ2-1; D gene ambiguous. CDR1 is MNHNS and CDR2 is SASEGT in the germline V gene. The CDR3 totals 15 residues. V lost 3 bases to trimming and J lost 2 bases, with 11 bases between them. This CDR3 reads CASSDSWSAYNEQFF. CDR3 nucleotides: TGTGCCAGCAGTGATTCATGGTCAGCCTACAATGAGCAGTTCTTC.

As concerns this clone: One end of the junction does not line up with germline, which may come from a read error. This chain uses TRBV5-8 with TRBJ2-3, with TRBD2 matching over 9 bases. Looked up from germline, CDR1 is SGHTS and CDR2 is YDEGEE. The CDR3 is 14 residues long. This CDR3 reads CASSYGTSKDTQYF. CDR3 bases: TGTGCCAGCAGCTATGGGACTAGCAAAGATACGCAGTATTTT.

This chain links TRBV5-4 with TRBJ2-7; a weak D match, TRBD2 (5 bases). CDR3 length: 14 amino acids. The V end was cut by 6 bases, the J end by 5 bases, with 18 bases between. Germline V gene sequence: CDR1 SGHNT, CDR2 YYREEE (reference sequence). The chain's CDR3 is CASTAEGRRNEQYF. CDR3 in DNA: TGTGCCAGCACCGCCGAGGGCCGTAGGAACGAGCAGTACTTC. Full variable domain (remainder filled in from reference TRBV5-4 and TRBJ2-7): ETGVTQSPTHLIKTRGQQVTLRCSSQSGHNTVSWYQQALGQGPQFIFQYYREEENGRGNFPPRFSGLQFPNYSSELNVNALELDDSALYLCASTAEGRRNEQYFGPGTRLTVT.

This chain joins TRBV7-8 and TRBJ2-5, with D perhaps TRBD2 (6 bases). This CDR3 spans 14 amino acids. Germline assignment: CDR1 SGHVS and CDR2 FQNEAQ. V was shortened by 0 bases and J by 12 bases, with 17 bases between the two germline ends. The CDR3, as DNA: TGTGCCAGCAGCTTAGCGGTCCTAGCCCGGGAGAAGTACTTC. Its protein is CASSLAVLAREKYF.

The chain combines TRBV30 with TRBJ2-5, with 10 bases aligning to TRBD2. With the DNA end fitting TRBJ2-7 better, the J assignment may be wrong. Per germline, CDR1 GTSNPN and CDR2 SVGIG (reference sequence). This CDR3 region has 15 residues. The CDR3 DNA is TGTGCCTGGAGTGAACCTAGCGGGAGCTCCTACGAGCAGTACTTC. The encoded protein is CAWSEPSGSSYEQYF.

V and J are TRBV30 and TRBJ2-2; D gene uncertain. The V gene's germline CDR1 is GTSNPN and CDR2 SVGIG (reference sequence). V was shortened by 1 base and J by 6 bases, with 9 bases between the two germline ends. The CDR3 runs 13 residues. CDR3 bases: TGTGCCTGGAGTGCTTCCTTATCCGGGGAGCTGTTTTTT. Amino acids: CAWSASLSGELFF.

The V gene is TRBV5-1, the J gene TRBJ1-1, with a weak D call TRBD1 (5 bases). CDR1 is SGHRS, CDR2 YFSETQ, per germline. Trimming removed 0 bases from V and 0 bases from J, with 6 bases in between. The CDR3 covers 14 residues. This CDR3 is CASSLEGLNTEAFF. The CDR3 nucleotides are TGCGCCAGCAGCTTGGAGGGGCTGAACACTGAAGCTTTCTTT.

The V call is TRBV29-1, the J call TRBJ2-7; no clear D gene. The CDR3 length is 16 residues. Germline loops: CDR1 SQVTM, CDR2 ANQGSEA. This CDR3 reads CRSTGTPHTSSYEQYF. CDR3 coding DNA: TGCAGGTCGACGGGTACCCCACACACCTCGTCCTACGAGCAGTACTTC.

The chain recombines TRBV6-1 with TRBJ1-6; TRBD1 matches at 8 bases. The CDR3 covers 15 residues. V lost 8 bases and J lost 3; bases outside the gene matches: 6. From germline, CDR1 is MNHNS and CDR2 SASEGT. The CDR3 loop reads CASSTDRVYNSPLHF. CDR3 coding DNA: TGTGCCAGCTCCACGGACAGGGTCTATAATTCACCCCTCCACTTT.

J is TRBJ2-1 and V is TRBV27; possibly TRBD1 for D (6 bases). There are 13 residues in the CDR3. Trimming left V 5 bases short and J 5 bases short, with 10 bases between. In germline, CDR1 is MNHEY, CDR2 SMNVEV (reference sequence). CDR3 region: CASSPRTDNEQFF. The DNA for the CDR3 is TGTGCCAGCAGTCCCCGGACAGACAATGAGCAGTTCTTC.

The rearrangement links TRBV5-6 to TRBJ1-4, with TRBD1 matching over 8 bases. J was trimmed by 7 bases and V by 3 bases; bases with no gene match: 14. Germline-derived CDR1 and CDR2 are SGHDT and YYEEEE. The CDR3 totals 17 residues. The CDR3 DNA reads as TGTGCCAGCAGCTCTCAGGCAGGGGGCGCATGGGGTGAAAAACTGTTTTTT. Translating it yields CASSSQAGGAWGEKLFF.

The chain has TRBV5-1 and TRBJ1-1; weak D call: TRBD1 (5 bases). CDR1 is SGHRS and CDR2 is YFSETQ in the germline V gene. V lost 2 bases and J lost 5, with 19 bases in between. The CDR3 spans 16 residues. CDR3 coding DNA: TGCGCCAGCAGCTTTGTCCCCGGCCTGGGGGGGACTGAAGCTTTCTTT. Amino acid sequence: CASSFVPGLGGTEAFF.

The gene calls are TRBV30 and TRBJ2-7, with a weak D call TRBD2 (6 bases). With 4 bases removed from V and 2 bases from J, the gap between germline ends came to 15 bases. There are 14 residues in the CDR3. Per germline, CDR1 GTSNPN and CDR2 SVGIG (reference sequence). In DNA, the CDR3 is TGTGCCTGGACGGGTGGGACGGGGGCCTACGAGCAGTACTTC. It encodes CAWTGGTGAYEQYF.

DNA for the CDR3: TGTGCCAGCACCAGCGTGGCTAGTGGAAACACCATATATTTT. Translating it yields CASTSVASGNTIYF. The V gene is TRBV6-5, the J gene TRBJ1-3; D remains unclear. CDR1 and CDR2 (germline): MNHEY, SVGAGI. The length of the CDR3 is 14 residues. V lost 7 bases to trimming and J lost 3 bases, with 13 bases between them.

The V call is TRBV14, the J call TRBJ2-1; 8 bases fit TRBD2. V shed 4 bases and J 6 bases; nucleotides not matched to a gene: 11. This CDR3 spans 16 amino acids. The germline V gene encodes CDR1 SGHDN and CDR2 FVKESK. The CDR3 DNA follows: TGTGCCAGCAGCCCCTTTGGCGGGAGGCGCGGCAATGAGCAGTTCTTC. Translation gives CASSPFGGRRGNEQFF.